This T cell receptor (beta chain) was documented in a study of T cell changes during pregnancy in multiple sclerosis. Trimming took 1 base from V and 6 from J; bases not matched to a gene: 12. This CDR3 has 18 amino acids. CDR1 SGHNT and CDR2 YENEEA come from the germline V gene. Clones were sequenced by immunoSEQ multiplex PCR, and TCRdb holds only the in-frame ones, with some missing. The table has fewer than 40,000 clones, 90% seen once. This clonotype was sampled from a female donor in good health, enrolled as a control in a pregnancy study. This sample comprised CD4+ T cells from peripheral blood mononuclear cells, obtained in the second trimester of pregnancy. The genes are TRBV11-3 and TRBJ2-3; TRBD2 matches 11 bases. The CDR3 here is CASSLAPLAGGKRDTQYF. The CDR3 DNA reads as TGTGCCAGCAGCTTAGCTCCCCTAGCGGGGGGCAAAAGGGATACGCAGTATTTT. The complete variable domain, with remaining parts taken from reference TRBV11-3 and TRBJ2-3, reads EAGVVQSPRYKIIEKKQPVAFWCNPISGHNTLYWYLQNLGQGPELLIRYENEEAVDDSQLPKDRFSAERLKGVDSTLKIQPAELGDSAVYLCASSLAPLAGGKRDTQYFGPGTRLTVL.